This T cell receptor beta chain was sequenced for a study of CD4 T cells in relation to SARS-CoV-2 and coronaviruses. Looking at the study overall: The negative reference was HIV-1 Nef peptide pool or peptide-free culture. Study-wide results and caveats: The cross-reactivity analysis covered only spike protein, not other viral proteins.

Using immunoSEQ multiplex PCR, the repertoire was profiled, and TCRdb retains in-frame clones only, with some absent. The profile shows about 25,000 clones, approximately 80% of them singletons. V was shortened by 3 bases and J by 5 bases, with 8 bases between the two germline ends. This CDR3 comprises 13 residues. Germline assignment: CDR1 MNHEY and CDR2 SMNVEV (reference sequence). The unexposed donors gave CD4+ T cells in about 2010-2019, prior to COVID-19. After nine to ten days of culture, CD4+ T cells were isolated. Unexposed-donor CD4+ T cells were probed with SARS-CoV-2 S/N and four cold-coronavirus spikes, cells permitting. As to this clone: Its matching antigen is unknown.

The chain carries TRBV27 and TRBJ1-5; no clear D. Input material: CD4+ T cells from PBMCs, cultured in vitro. The source is a human donor in good health. This chain's CDR3 is CASSLSRDQPQHF. The CDR3 DNA is TGTGCCAGCAGTTTGTCGAGAGATCAGCCCCAGCATTTT.